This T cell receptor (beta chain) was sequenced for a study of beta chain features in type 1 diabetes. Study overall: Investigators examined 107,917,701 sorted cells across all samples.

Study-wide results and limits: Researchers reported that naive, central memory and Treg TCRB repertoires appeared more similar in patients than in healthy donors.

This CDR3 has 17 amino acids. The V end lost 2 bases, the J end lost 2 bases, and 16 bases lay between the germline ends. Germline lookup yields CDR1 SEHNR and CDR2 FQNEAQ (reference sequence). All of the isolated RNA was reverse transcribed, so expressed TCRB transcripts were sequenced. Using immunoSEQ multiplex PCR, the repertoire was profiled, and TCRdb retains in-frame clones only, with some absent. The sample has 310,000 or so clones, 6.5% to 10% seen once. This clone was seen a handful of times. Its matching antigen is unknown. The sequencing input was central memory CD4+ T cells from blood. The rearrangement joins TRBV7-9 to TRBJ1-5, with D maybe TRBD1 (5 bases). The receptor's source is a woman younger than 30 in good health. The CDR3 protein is CASSLFGGSLGNQPQHF. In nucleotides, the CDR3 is TGTGCCAGCAGCTTATTTGGGGGAAGTTTGGGCAATCAGCCCCAGCATTTT.